What follows describes a single T cell receptor beta chain. V lost 4 bases to trimming and J lost 4 bases; unmatched junction nucleotides: 18. The CDR3 runs to 20 residues. The germline V gene encodes CDR1 MDHEN and CDR2 SYDVKM. The data are from a study of blood T cell repertoires in COVID-19. For the study at large: The analysed material was cDNA or gDNA that came from T cells, B-cell-depleted T cells, or PBMCs.

Per the authors' pipeline: Nucleated cell counts were estimated from reference gene primer amplification. The method was immunoSEQ multiplex PCR; TCRdb's version includes in-frame clones alone and lacks a portion of them. That table is the source of V, J and clone size, and D and trimming were worked out from the DNA. The sample has 70,000 to 100,000 clones, around 88% seen once. The sequencing sample was made of peripheral blood. The genes are TRBV28 and TRBJ2-3; 12 nucleotides align to TRBD2. The sequence came from a woman aged 70-85 years with acute or convalescent COVID-19. CDR3 nucleotides: TGTGCCAGCAGTTCATCCTGGACTAGCGGGATTAGGCATAAGGCAGATACGCAGTATTTT. Its protein is CASSSSWTSGIRHKADTQYF. Using reference TRBV28 and TRBJ2-3 for the parts outside the CDR3, the full variable domain is DVKVTQSSRYLVKRTGEKVFLECVQDMDHENMFWYRQDPGLGLRLIYFSYDVKMKEKGDIPEGYSVSREKKERFSLILESASTNQTSMYLCASSSSWTSGIRHKADTQYFGPGTRLTVL.